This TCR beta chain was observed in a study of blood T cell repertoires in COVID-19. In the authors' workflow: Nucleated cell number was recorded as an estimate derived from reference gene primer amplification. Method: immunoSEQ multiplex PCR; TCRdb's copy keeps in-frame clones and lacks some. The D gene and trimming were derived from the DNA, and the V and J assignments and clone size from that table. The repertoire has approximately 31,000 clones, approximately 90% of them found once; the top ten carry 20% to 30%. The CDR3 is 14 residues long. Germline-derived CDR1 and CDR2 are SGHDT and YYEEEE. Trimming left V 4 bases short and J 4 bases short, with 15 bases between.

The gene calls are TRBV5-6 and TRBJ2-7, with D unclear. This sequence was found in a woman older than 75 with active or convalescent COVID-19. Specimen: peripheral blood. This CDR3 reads CASSHTNRWYEQYF. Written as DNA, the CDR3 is TGTGCCAGCAGCCACACAAACCGCTGGTACGAGCAGTACTTC.